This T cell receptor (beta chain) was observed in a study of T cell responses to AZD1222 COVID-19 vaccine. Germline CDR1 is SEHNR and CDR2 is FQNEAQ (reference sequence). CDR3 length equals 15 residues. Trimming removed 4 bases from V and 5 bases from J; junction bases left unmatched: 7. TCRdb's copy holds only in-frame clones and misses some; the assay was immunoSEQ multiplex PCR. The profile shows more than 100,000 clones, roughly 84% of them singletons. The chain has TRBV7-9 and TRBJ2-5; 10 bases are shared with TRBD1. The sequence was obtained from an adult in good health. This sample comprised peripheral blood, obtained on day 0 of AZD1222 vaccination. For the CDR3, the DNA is TGTGCCAGCAGCTACGGGACAGGGGCGGGGGAGACCCAGTACTTC. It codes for CASSYGTGAGETQYF.